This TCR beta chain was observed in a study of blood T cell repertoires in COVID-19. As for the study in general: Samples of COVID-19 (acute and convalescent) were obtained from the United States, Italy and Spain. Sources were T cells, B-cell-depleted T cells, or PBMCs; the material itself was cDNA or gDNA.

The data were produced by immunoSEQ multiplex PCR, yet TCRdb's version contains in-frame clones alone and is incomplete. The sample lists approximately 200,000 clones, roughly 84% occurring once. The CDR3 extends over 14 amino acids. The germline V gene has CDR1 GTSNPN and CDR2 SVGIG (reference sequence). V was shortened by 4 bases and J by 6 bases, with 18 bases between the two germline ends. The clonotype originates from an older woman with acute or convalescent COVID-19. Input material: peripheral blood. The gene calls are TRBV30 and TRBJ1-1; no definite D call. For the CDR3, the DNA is TGTGCCTGGATGGAGGGTGCTTCTCCCGCTGAAGCTTTCTTT. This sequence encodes CAWMEGASPAEAFF.